This paragraph covers one T cell receptor (beta chain) sequence. What it binds is not known. The identical CDR3 is also encoded by other nucleotide sequences in the sample. This entry belongs to a study of cytomegalovirus exposure and HLA in healthy donors. On the study more broadly: Samples from HLA-typed donors yielded approximately 80 million unique TCRs in an early data release.

Study conclusions and caveats: Highest at DRB1 and lowest at HLA-C, TCR association rates differed among HLA loci in a later analysis.

Vbeta (60) and Jbeta (13) primers were used in the PCR. Clones were read by immunoSEQ multiplex PCR, and TCRdb kept only the in-frame ones, dropping some. The profile shows about 120,000 clones, 65% to 80% of them singletons. Specimen: PBMCs. The clonotype comes from a man aged 18 to 30 in good health and CMV-seropositive.

The DNA of the CDR3 is TGCGCCAGCAGCTTGGCCGGAGGAGGCTACACCTTC. It translates to CASSLAGGGYTF. J is TRBJ1-2 and V is TRBV5-1; D is undetermined. The CDR3 length is 12 residues. Trimming stripped 0 bases from V and 8 bases from J, with 8 bases between. From germline, CDR1 is SGHRS and CDR2 YFSETQ.